Sequencing of this T cell receptor (beta chain) was carried out in a study of blood T cell repertoires in COVID-19. Study context: The samples span acute and convalescent COVID-19 from the United States, Italy and Spain. T cells, B-cell-depleted T cells, or PBMCs provided the cDNA or gDNA that served as material.

The CDR3 contains 17 residues. The ends were cut back, 0 bases at V and 0 bases at J, with 14 bases in the middle. In the original analysis: For nucleated cells, counts were estimated from reference gene primer amplification. Here immunoSEQ multiplex PCR was the method, and the copy in TCRdb shows in-frame clones only, minus some. V, J and clone size reflect that table, while D and trimming were determined from the DNA. The sample carries about 300,000 clones, about 88% recorded once. The chain uses TRBV23-1 and TRBJ2-5; TRBD1 is a possible D gene (5 bases). TRBV23-1 is treated as an ORF (open reading frame) with a function not yet certain. This clonotype originated in a man between 65 and 85 years old with acute or convalescent COVID-19. Sequencing used peripheral blood. The CDR3 bases are TGCGCCAGCAGTCAATCAATGAACAGGCGATACCAAGAGACCCAGTACTTC. Amino acids: CASSQSMNRRYQETQYF.